Below, 12 T cell receptor beta chains from the same sample are listed, as sequenced in a study of cytomegalovirus exposure and HLA in healthy donors. The PCR had 60 Vbeta and 13 Jbeta primers. Sequenced by immunoSEQ multiplex PCR; TCRdb stores in-frame clones only, minus some. The sample includes about 150,000 clones, approximately 81% of them seen just once. The sample comprised PBMCs. The receptors here all came from a man in his late teens or twenties in good health and CMV-seronegative.

As regards this clone: At the DNA level, this CDR3 is encoded by other sequences in the same sample as well. V is TRBV14 and J is TRBJ1-2; D is undetermined. The CDR3 covers 14 residues. V lost 1 base and J 2 bases, leaving 8 bases between the germline ends. The germline V gene encodes CDR1 SGHDN and CDR2 FVKESK. For the CDR3, the DNA is TGTGCCAGCAGCCAAGTACGGGGAAACTATGGCTACACCTTC. Encoded protein: CASSQVRGNYGYTF.

The V call is TRBV6-5, the J call TRBJ2-7; no definite D call. With 4 bases removed from V and 0 bases from J, the gap between germline ends came to 7 bases. This CDR3 is built from 13 residues. Germline V gene sequence: CDR1 MNHEY, CDR2 SVGAGI. The chain's CDR3 is CASSSLSSYEQYF. The CDR3, as DNA: TGTGCCAGCAGTTCACTGAGCTCCTACGAGCAGTACTTC.

The chain combines TRBV4-3 with TRBJ2-7, with 9 bases lining up with TRBD2. Germline V gene sequence: CDR1 LGHNA, CDR2 YSLEER. The V segment lost 1 base and the J segment 5 bases; nucleotides outside the gene matches: 12. The CDR3 has 17 residues. The CDR3 DNA reads TGCGCCAGCAGCCAAGGGGAAAGCGGGAGGTACAGGAACGAGCAGTACTTC. It specifies CASSQGESGRYRNEQYF.

This clone was found once. The V and J genes are TRBV5-1 and TRBJ1-1; D is perhaps TRBD1 (5 bases). The CDR3 runs to 15 residues. V lost 1 base and J lost 7, with 17 bases in between. The germline gives CDR1 SGHRS, CDR2 YFSETQ. For the CDR3, the DNA is TGCGCCAGCAGCTTGTCAAGGGGTAATGTGGTTGAAGCTTTCTTT. Protein sequence: CASSLSRGNVVEAFF.

The rearrangement uses TRBV5-1 and TRBJ1-2; TRBD1 aligns across 11 bases. J lost 8 bases, V lost 3 bases, and 0 bases had no gene match. CDR1 and CDR2 (germline): SGHRS, YFSETQ. This CDR3 is 12 amino acids long. The CDR3 DNA sequence: TGCGCCAGCAGCTGGGACAGGGGGGGCTACACCTTC. Its protein is CASSWDRGGYTF. Full variable domain (rest looked up from reference TRBV5-1 and TRBJ1-2): KAGVTQTPRYLIKTRGQQVTLSCSPISGHRSVSWYQQTPGQGLQFLFEYFSETQRNKGNFPGRFSGRQFSNSRSEMNVSTLELGDSALYLCASSWDRGGYTFGSGTRLTVV.

This chain links TRBV7-2 with TRBJ2-3; D remains ambiguous. V was pared by 1 base and J by 6 bases, with 8 bases between. The CDR3 consists of 13 residues. Looked up from germline, CDR1 is SGHTA and CDR2 is FQGNSA. The DNA of the CDR3 is TGTGCCAGCAGCTTAGGCGCGGATGATACGCAGTATTTT. Amino acids: CASSLGADDTQYF.

The rearrangement uses TRBV28 and TRBJ1-5, with 7 positions matching TRBD1. J gave up 0 bases and V 8 bases, and 4 bases lay outside the gene matches. This CDR3 spans 14 amino acids. Per germline, CDR1 MDHEN and CDR2 SYDVKM. Here the CDR3 reads CASSQGGSNQPQHF. CDR3 in DNA: TGTGCCAGCTCCCAGGGGGGTAGCAATCAGCCCCAGCATTTT.

J is TRBJ2-7 and V is TRBV7-2; TRBD2 matches 9 bases. This CDR3 is built from 18 residues. CDR1 is SGHTA and CDR2 is FQGNSA in the germline V gene. Trimming cost V 2 bases and J 0 bases; bases outside gene matches: 11. The CDR3 region has the DNA TGTGCCAGCAGCTTAATCGTGGCGGGTAGCGGGAGCTCCTACGAGCAGTACTTC. Its protein product is CASSLIVAGSGSSYEQYF.

V is TRBV4-3 and J is TRBJ2-6; 12 positions agree with TRBD1. Germline V gene sequence: CDR1 LGHNA, CDR2 YSLEER. The CDR3 is made up of 18 amino acids. V was clipped by 5 bases and J by 2 bases; unmatched bases: 7. CDR3 region: CASSSPGQGAPGANVLTF. The DNA of the CDR3 is TGCGCCAGCAGCTCTCCGGGACAGGGGGCACCTGGGGCCAACGTCCTGACTTTC.

This clone was counted once. V and J are TRBV27 and TRBJ2-2; D perhaps matches TRBD1 (6 bases). Trimming cost V 5 bases and J 3 bases, with 19 bases left between them. The CDR3 is made up of 17 amino acids. The V gene's germline CDR1 is MNHEY and CDR2 SMNVEV (reference sequence). The CDR3 protein is CASSPSSWTVYTGELFF. CDR3 nucleotide sequence: TGTGCCAGCAGTCCTTCATCATGGACAGTTTACACCGGGGAGCTGTTTTTT.

The chain combines TRBV7-2 with TRBJ1-1; 7 bases agree with TRBD1. The V gene's germline CDR1 is SGHTA and CDR2 FQGNSA. The CDR3 loop spans 14 amino acids. Unmatched junction bases numbered 4, after V lost 5 bases and J lost 1 base. The CDR3 bases are TGTGCCAGCAGCCCCTGGACAGGGAACACTGAAGCTTTCTTT. Translating gives CASSPWTGNTEAFF. Drawing the rest from reference TRBV7-2 and TRBJ1-1, the complete variable domain is GAGVSQSPSNKVTEKGKDVELRCDPISGHTALYWYRQSLGQGLEFLIYFQGNSAPDKSGLPSDRFSAERTGGSVSTLTIQRTQQEDSAVYLCASSPWTGNTEAFFGQGTRLTVV.

The chain is built from TRBV10-1 and TRBJ2-7; 8 positions match TRBD2. There are 15 residues in the CDR3. The germline CDR1 and CDR2 sequences are WNHNN and SYGVQD (reference sequence). Trimming removed 3 bases from V and 2 bases from J; junction bases left unmatched: 6. In DNA form, the CDR3 reads TGCGCCAGCAGTGACCCCTCAGCGGGAGCCTACGAGCAGTACTTC. It yields the protein CASSDPSAGAYEQYF.